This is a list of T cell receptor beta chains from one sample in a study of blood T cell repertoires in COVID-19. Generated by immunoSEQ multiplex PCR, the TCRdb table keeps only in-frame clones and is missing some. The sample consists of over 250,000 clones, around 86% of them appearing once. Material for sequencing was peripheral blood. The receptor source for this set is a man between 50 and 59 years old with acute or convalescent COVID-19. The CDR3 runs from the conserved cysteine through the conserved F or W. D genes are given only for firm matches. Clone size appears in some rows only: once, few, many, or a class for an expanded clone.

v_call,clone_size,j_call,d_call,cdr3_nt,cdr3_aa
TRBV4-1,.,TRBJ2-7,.,TGCGCCAGCAGCCAACTACACTACTCCTACGAGCAGTACTTC,CASSQLHYSYEQYF
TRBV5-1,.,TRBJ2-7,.,TGCGCCAGCAGCTTGGGGGACATGAACTACGAGCAGTACTTC,CASSLGDMNYEQYF
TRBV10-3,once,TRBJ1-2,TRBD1,TGTGCCATTTCAGGGGGCGGTGTACGTGGCTACACCTTC,CAISGGGVRGYTF
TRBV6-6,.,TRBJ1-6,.,TGTGCTGGTGGGGCAGAGCAAAATTCACCCCTCCACTTT,CAGGAEQNSPLHF
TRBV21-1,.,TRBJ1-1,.,TGTGCCAGCAGCAAGCCGAGATTGAACACTGAAGCTTTCTTT,CASSKPRLNTEAFF
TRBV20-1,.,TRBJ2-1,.,TGCAGTGCTAGAGGACGTCGCGGGACGTTCTTC,CSARGRRGTFF
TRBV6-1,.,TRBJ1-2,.,TGTGCCAGCAGTGATGGTCCGGTTATCTATGGCTACACCTTC,CASSDGPVIYGYTF
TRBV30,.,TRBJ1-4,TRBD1,TGTGCCTGGAGGGCCGGGACAGGGGGAAATGAAAAACTGTTTTTT,CAWRAGTGGNEKLFF
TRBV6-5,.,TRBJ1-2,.,TGTGCCAGCAGGCAGGGCGTAAACTATGGCTACACCTTC,CASRQGVNYGYTF
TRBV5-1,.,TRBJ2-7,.,TGCGCCAGCACCTCACAGGGGGAGGGTTACGAGCAGTACTTC,CASTSQGEGYEQYF
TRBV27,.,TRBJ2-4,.,TGTGCCAGCAGGTCGGTAGCCAAAAACATTCAGTACTTC,CASRSVAKNIQYF
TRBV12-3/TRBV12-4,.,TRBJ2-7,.,TGTGCCAGCAGTTTACAGACCTACGAGCAGTACTTC,CASSLQTYEQYF
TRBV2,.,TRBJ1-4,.,TGTGCCAGCAAGGGCGAGGGGGTTAGTGAAAAACTGTTTTTT,CASKGEGVSEKLFF
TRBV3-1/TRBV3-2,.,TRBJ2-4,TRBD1,TGTGCCAGCAGCCTACAGGGGGTGGAAAACATTCAGTACTTC,CASSLQGVENIQYF
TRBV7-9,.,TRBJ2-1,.,TGTGCCAGCTATGCGAGTGGGGCACACCGATACAATGAGCAGTTCTTC,CASYASGAHRYNEQFF
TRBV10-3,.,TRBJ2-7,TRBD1,TGTGCCATCAGTGAGTCAGGGACAGGGATGGGGGAGCAGTACTTC,CAISESGTGMGEQYF
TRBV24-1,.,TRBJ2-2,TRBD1,TGTGCCACCAGTCCCGGGACAGGGGACACCGGGGAGCTGTTTTTT,CATSPGTGDTGELFF
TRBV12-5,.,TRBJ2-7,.,TGTGCTAGTGGTGCTGACATCTCCTACGAGCAGTACTTC,CASGADISYEQYF
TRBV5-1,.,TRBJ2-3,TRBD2,TGCGCCAGCAGCTCCAGCGGGGCAGAGGGGGATACGCAGTATTTT,CASSSSGAEGDTQYF
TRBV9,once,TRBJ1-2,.,TGTGCCAGCAGCCCAACCTCTGGCCCCTATGGCTACACCTTC,CASSPTSGPYGYTF
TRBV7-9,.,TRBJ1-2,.,TGTGCCAGCAGCTCGGGACTTCTCTACACCTTC,CASSSGLLYTF
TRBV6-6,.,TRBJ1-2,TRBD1,TGTGCCAGCAGCCCCGGGACAGAAGTCGAAGGCTACACCTTC,CASSPGTEVEGYTF
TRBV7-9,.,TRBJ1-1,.,TGTGCCAGTAGCCGGACAGTGAACACTGAAGCTTTCTTT,CASSRTVNTEAFF
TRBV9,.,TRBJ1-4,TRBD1,TGTGCCAGCAGCAAAGGACAGGTACCTGAAAAACTGTTTTTT,CASSKGQVPEKLFF
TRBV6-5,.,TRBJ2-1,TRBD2,TGTGCCAGCACCAGCGGGGGGCCCTGGGATGAGCAGTTCTTC,CASTSGGPWDEQFF
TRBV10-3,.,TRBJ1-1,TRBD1,TGTGCCATCAGCGCGGACAGGTTGAACACTGAAGCTTTCTTT,CAISADRLNTEAFF